This T cell receptor (beta chain) was sequenced in a study of blood T cell repertoires in COVID-19. The data were produced by immunoSEQ multiplex PCR, yet TCRdb's version contains in-frame clones alone and is incomplete. The sample includes roughly 190,000 clones, under 90% of them seen just once. In this sample, this clone turned up once. V shed 5 bases, J shed 10 bases, and the junction held 12 bases outside the gene matches. Germline V gene data show CDR1 as SEHNR and CDR2 as FQNEAQ (reference sequence). The CDR3 runs 15 residues. Sequenced sample: peripheral blood. This clonotype was sampled from a woman in her 70s with COVID-19, enrolled during active disease. The rearrangement uses TRBV7-9 and TRBJ2-1; 9 bases line up with TRBD2. This CDR3 reads CASSLGGGRAEEQFF. CDR3 nucleotides: TGTGCCAGCAGCCTAGGAGGCGGGAGGGCCGAAGAGCAGTTCTTC.